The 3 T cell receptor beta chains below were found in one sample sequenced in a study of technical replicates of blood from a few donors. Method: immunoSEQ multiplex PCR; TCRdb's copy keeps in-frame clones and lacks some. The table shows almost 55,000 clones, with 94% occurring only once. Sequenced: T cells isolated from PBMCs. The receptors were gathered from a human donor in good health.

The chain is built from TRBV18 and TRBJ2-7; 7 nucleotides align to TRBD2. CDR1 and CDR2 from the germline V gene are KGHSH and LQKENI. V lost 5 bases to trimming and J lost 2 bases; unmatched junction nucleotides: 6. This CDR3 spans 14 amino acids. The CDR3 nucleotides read TGTGCCAGCTCAGACCAGGGAGGGGCCTACGAGCAGTACTTC. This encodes CASSDQGGAYEQYF.

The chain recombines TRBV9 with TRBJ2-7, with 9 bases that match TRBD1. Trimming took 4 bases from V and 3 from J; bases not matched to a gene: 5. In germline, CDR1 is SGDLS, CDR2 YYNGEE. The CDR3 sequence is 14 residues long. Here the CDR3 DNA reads TGTGCCAGCAGCAAAACAGGGGGCCTCTACGAGCAGTACTTC. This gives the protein CASSKTGGLYEQYF.

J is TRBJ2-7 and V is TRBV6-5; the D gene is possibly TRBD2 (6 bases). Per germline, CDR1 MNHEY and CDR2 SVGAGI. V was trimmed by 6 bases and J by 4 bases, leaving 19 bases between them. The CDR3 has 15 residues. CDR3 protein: CASRYLQGGSYEQYF. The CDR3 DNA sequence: TGTGCCAGCAGGTATCTGCAGGGAGGCTCGTACGAGCAGTACTTC.